This TCR beta chain was captured in a study of OX40 agonist ivuxolimab in advanced cancers. Study-level information: Those treated in dose escalation had hepatocellular carcinoma, melanoma, renal cell cancer or head and neck cancer. Prior anti-PD-1, anti-PD-L1 or anti-CTLA-4 therapy did not bar entry, and around 39% had some. Three patients had partial responses: one hepatocellular carcinoma, two cutaneous melanoma.

This table comes from immunoSEQ multiplex PCR, and its TCRdb copy is limited to in-frame clones, with some not included. The top ten hold roughly 10% of the sample, which has tens of thousands of clones, 80% to 90% seen once. Worth noting for this clone: The sample has other DNA sequences that encode this CDR3 too.

Excluded were patients having autoimmune disease history or systemic immunosuppression. V was clipped by 5 bases and J by 3 bases; unmatched bases: 1. CDR3 length: 11 residues. CDR1 is DFQATT and CDR2 is SNEGSKA in the germline V gene (reference sequence). V is TRBV20-1 and J is TRBJ2-7; TRBD1 agrees at 7 bases. The specimen comprised CD4+ or CD8+ T cells sorted from blood, sampled in a trial of the OX40 agonist ivuxolimab. The receptor's source is an adult with an advanced solid tumor such as melanoma, head and neck, liver or kidney cancer. The CDR3 reads CSAGDSYEQYF. CDR3 DNA: TGCAGTGCTGGGGACAGCTACGAGCAGTACTTC.